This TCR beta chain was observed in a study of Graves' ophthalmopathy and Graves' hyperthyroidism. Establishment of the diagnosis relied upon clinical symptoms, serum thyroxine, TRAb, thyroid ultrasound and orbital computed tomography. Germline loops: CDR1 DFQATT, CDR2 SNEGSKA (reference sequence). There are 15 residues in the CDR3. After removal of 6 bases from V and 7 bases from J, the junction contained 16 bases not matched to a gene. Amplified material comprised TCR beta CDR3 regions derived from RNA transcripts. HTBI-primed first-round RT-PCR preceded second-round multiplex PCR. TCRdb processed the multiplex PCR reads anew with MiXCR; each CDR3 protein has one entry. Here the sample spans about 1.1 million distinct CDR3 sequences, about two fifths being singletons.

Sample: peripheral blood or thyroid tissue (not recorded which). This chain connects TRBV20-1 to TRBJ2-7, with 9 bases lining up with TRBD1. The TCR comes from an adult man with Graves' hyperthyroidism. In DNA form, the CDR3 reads TGCAGTGCCCCCCCGACAGGGGGTTCCGCCCTGGAGCAGTACTTC. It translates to CSAPPTGGSALEQYF.